What follows are 8 T cell receptor beta chains derived from one specimen sequenced in a study of cytomegalovirus exposure and HLA in healthy donors. The PCR had 60 Vbeta and 13 Jbeta primers. TCRdb's copy holds only in-frame clones and misses some; the assay was immunoSEQ multiplex PCR. The table lists about 160,000 clones, roughly 75% of them singletons. The specimen sequenced was PBMCs. The receptors here all came from a female donor in good health and CMV-seronegative.

This sequence joins TRBV12-5 and TRBJ2-5, with TRBD1 identical over 7 bases. V was pared by 2 bases and J by 5 bases, with 11 bases of the junction left unmatched. The V gene's germline CDR1 is LGHNT and CDR2 FRNRAP. CDR3 length: 16 amino acids. CDR3 in DNA: TGTGCTAGTGGTTTGCAGATGACAGGGACGGTGGAGACCCAGTACTTC. It codes for CASGLQMTGTVETQYF.

The chain combines TRBV19 with TRBJ2-7; 9 bases match TRBD1. The V segment lost 3 bases and the J segment 9 bases; nucleotides outside the gene matches: 12. The germline CDR1 and CDR2 sequences are LNHDA and SQIVND (reference sequence). The CDR3 length is 15 residues. The CDR3 nucleotides are TGTGCCAGTAGTATGAGGGACAGGGAAAATCGACGGCAGTACTTC. This translates into CASSMRDRENRRQYF.

This clone was picked up one time. The CDR3 reads CASSSPSGRAPYNEQFF. The CDR3 DNA reads TGTGCCAGCAGCTCTCCTAGCGGGAGGGCCCCTTACAATGAGCAGTTCTTC. The chain recombines TRBV11-2 with TRBJ2-1; 12 nucleotides agree with TRBD2. Trimming at V came to 4 bases and at J to 4 bases, leaving 8 bases not matched to a gene. The CDR3 totals 17 residues. Looked up from germline, CDR1 is SGHAT and CDR2 is FQNNGV.

Turning to this clone: Other DNA variants within this sample encode the same CDR3. V usage is TRBV27 and J usage is TRBJ2-3, with D tentatively TRBD1 (6 bases). V was trimmed by 4 bases and J by 3 bases, leaving 8 bases between them. The germline V gene encodes CDR1 MNHEY and CDR2 SMNVEV (reference sequence). This CDR3 is 13 amino acids long. The CDR3 nucleotides read TGTGCCAGCAGTTCGAGGGGGACAGATACGCAGTATTTT. This translates into CASSSRGTDTQYF.

The V and J genes are TRBV18 and TRBJ2-5; 7 bases line up with TRBD1. The germline V gene encodes CDR1 KGHSH and CDR2 LQKENI. V lost 4 bases and J lost 4; bases outside the gene matches: 9. CDR3 length equals 15 residues. The CDR3: CASSLGQDGAETQYF. DNA for the CDR3: TGTGCCAGCTCACTAGGACAGGATGGGGCAGAGACCCAGTACTTC.

This clone was seen only a few times. The V call is TRBV29-1, the J call TRBJ1-1; tentatively, D is TRBD1 (6 bases). With 7 bases removed from V and 3 bases from J, the gap between germline ends came to 15 bases. The CDR3 loop spans 13 amino acids. Germline CDR1 is SQVTM and CDR2 is ANQGSEA. DNA of the CDR3: TGCAGCGCCCACAGGGAGACTGACACTGAAGCTTTCTTT. Amino acids: CSAHRETDTEAFF.

The V gene is TRBV11-2, the J gene TRBJ2-5; D not certain. Trimming left V 0 bases short and J 1 base short, with 9 bases between. This CDR3 contains 15 residues. Germline V CDR1 and CDR2: SGHAT, FQNNGV. The CDR3 DNA reads TGTGCCAGCAGCTTAGATCAGTTCACCCAAGAGACCCAGTACTTC. Encoded protein: CASSLDQFTQETQYF.

This clone was recorded a few times. The chain couples TRBV6-5 to TRBJ2-5, with 12 nucleotides matching TRBD2. The CDR3 sequence is 16 residues long. Trimming at V came to 0 bases and at J to 5 bases, leaving 4 bases not matched to a gene. The germline V gene has CDR1 MNHEY and CDR2 SVGAGI. CDR3 residues: CASSYSRLAGVETQYF. The CDR3 DNA sequence: TGTGCCAGCAGTTACTCGAGACTAGCGGGAGTGGAGACCCAGTACTTC.